One and the same sample provided the 16 T cell receptor beta chains below, sequenced in a study of control samples from healthy donors and cancer patients. Libraries were prepared by immunoSEQ multiplex PCR; TCRdb keeps only in-frame clonotypes and omits some of them. Of some 200,000 clones listed, about 93% were seen once; the top ten hold about 1.5%. Source material: blood. The receptors derive from a man between 18 and 35 years old in good health.

The genes are TRBV10-3 and TRBJ2-7; 11 bases are a match to TRBD2. The germline CDR1 and CDR2 sequences are ENHRY and SYGVKD. V dropped 6 bases and J dropped 3; count of bases not matched to a gene: 4. This CDR3 has 14 amino acids. The CDR3 here is CAIRDGTSGYEQYF. DNA for the CDR3: TGTGCCATCAGGGACGGGACTAGCGGCTACGAGCAGTACTTC.

The genes are TRBV27 and TRBJ2-7; 7 bases are a match to TRBD2. Germline V CDR1 and CDR2: MNHEY, SMNVEV (reference sequence). The CDR3 loop spans 13 amino acids. Germline trimming cut 5 bases from V and 2 bases from J; bases unmatched to any gene: 3. CDR3 sequence reads: CASSVAGPYEQYF. CDR3 sequence (DNA): TGTGCCAGCAGTGTAGCGGGTCCCTACGAGCAGTACTTC.

The CDR3 nucleotides read TGCGCCAGCACCTTAGACCTAGCGGGGGGGCTCCATGAGCAGTTCTTC. Translated, it gives CASTLDLAGGLHEQFF. The chain combines TRBV5-1 with TRBJ2-1; TRBD2 agrees at 12 bases. This CDR3 comprises 16 residues. The germline CDR1 and CDR2 sequences are SGHRS and YFSETQ. The V and J ends lost 6 bases and 8 bases, in that order; junction bases with no gene match: 12. Filled out from reference TRBV5-1 and TRBJ2-1, the complete variable domain reads KAGVTQTPRYLIKTRGQQVTLSCSPISGHRSVSWYQQTPGQGLQFLFEYFSETQRNKGNFPGRFSGRQFSNSRSEMNVSTLELGDSALYLCASTLDLAGGLHEQFFGPGTRLTVL.

The CDR3 reads CASSLVHGTGNSPLHF. DNA of the CDR3: TGTGCCAGCAGCTTAGTGCACGGGACAGGGAATTCACCCCTCCACTTT. V usage is TRBV7-9 and J usage is TRBJ1-6; 9 nucleotides match TRBD1. Germline CDR1 and CDR2: SEHNR and FQNEAQ (reference sequence). Trimming cost V 1 base and J 7 bases; bases outside gene matches: 5. The CDR3 totals 16 residues.

Notes on this clone: Its ends do not fully match the called genes, so a read error is possible. Other DNA sequences in this specimen translate into the identical CDR3. The V gene is TRBV5-1, the J gene TRBJ2-3; D tentatively reads TRBD1 or TRBD2 (5 bases each). Germline V gene sequence: CDR1 SGHRS, CDR2 YFSETQ. This CDR3 has 15 residues. The CDR3 sequence: CASSLRGLGTDTQYF. Written as DNA, the CDR3 is TGCGCTAGCAGCTTGAGGGGCCTTGGGACAGATACGCAGTATTTT.

The chain links TRBV27 to TRBJ2-6; 7 bases line up with TRBD1. V lost 5 bases and J lost 4; bases outside the gene matches: 5. The CDR3 loop spans 15 amino acids. The germline gives CDR1 MNHEY, CDR2 SMNVEV (reference sequence). The CDR3 sequence: CASSNRGAGANVLTF. The DNA of the CDR3 is TGTGCCAGCAGTAACAGGGGTGCAGGGGCCAACGTCCTGACTTTC. Filled out from reference TRBV27 and TRBJ2-6, the complete variable domain reads EAQVTQNPRYLITVTGKKLTVTCSQNMNHEYMSWYRQDPGLGLRQIYYSMNVEVTDKGDVPEGYKVSRKEKRNFPLILESPSPNQTSLYFCASSNRGAGANVLTFGAGSRLTVL.

The chain has TRBV24-1 and TRBJ2-7, with 9 bases fitting TRBD1. This CDR3 spans 15 amino acids. J gave up 3 bases and V 7 bases, and 9 bases lay outside the gene matches. Looked up from germline, CDR1 is KGHDR and CDR2 is SFDVKD. The CDR3 nucleotides read TGTGCCACCAGAGCTAGGACAGGGGCACTCTACGAGCAGTACTTC. It yields the protein CATRARTGALYEQYF.

V usage is TRBV5-4 and J usage is TRBJ1-1, with TRBD1 matching 7 bases. Trimming took 6 bases from V and 3 from J; bases not matched to a gene: 5. The CDR3 spans 13 residues. The V gene's germline CDR1 is SGHNT and CDR2 YYREEE (reference sequence). CDR3 protein: CASTRQGYTEAFF. The CDR3 DNA reads TGTGCCAGCACCCGACAGGGCTACACTGAAGCTTTCTTT.

The gene calls are TRBV19 and TRBJ1-1; the match to TRBD1 covers 7 bases. The CDR3 has 17 residues. Germline V gene sequence: CDR1 LNHDA, CDR2 SQIVND (reference sequence). Germline trimming cut 6 bases from V and 0 bases from J; bases unmatched to any gene: 13. Here the CDR3 DNA reads TGTGCCAGTAGGAGGAGGGGGCAACCCCTTATGAACACTGAAGCTTTCTTT. Translated: CASRRRGQPLMNTEAFF.

The chain joins TRBV19 to TRBJ1-6; D perhaps matches TRBD1 (6 bases). V was pared by 3 bases and J by 7 bases, with 10 bases between. The CDR3 has 14 residues. The germline gives CDR1 LNHDA, CDR2 SQIVND (reference sequence). The CDR3 loop reads CASSILQGNSPLHF. The CDR3 DNA sequence: TGTGCCAGTAGTATTCTCCAGGGGAATTCACCCCTCCACTTT.

This clone was seen only once. This chain uses TRBV11-2 with TRBJ2-5, with D possibly matching TRBD2 (6 bases). CDR1 and CDR2 from the germline V gene are SGHAT and FQNNGV. V was trimmed by 6 bases and J by 5 bases, leaving 7 bases between them. The CDR3 consists of 11 residues. CDR3: CASSGGETQYF. Here the CDR3 DNA reads TGTGCCAGCAGTGGAGGGGAGACCCAGTACTTC.

This clone was observed a single time. This chain connects TRBV9 to TRBJ1-1; D possibly corresponds to TRBD1 (6 bases). In germline, CDR1 is SGDLS, CDR2 YYNGEE. Trimming left V 4 bases short and J 1 base short, with 8 bases between. The CDR3 is 13 residues long. The CDR3 loop reads CASSRGGNTEAFF. CDR3 sequence (DNA): TGTGCCAGCAGCCGAGGGGGGAACACTGAAGCTTTCTTT.

The V call is TRBV3-1 (or the pseudogene TRBV3-2), the J call TRBJ1-5; D not certain. The V gene's germline CDR1 is LGHDT and CDR2 YNNKEL (reference sequence). CDR3 length equals 12 residues. Trimming removed 4 bases at V and 7 bases at J, with 8 bases between. In DNA, the CDR3 is TGTGCCAGCAGCCCGCAAGGGCAGCCCCAGCATTTT. It codes for CASSPQGQPQHF.

The V call is TRBV6-6, the J call TRBJ2-2; 8 bases align to TRBD1. CDR1 and CDR2 from the germline V gene are MNHNY and SVGAGI (reference sequence). The V and J ends lost 5 bases and 0 bases, in that order; junction bases with no gene match: 5. This CDR3 spans 16 amino acids. CDR3 sequence (DNA): TGTGCCAGCAGTCGACAGGGGACCACGAACACCGGGGAGCTGTTTTTT. As protein: CASSRQGTTNTGELFF.

The chain combines TRBV29-1 with TRBJ1-2; 12 bases match TRBD1. This CDR3 has 14 amino acids. Germline V gives CDR1 SQVTM, CDR2 ANQGSEA. J lost 5 bases, V lost 3 bases, and 4 bases had no gene match. CDR3 sequence (DNA): TGCAGCGTTGAGGGACAGGGGGCAGGATATGGCTACACCTTC. It yields the protein CSVEGQGAGYGYTF.

CDR3 in DNA: TGTGCCAGCAGTGACCTCCCGAACACTGAAGCTTTCTTT. As protein: CASSDLPNTEAFF. V gene TRBV6-1 combines with J gene TRBJ1-1; D is uncertain. Germline CDR1 MNHNS, CDR2 SASEGT. The CDR3 is 13 amino acids. V lost 3 bases and J lost 1, with 6 bases in between.